Following are 21 T cell receptor beta chains from one sample sequenced in a study of CD8 T cells in Susac syndrome. The RNA, about 0.45 to 1 ug, was put through reverse transcription using random hexamers. From the immunoSEQ multiplex PCR reads, TCRdb called clonotypes with MiXCR, one entry per CDR3 protein. This table holds some 150,000 distinct CDR3 sequences, around 95% found once. Sequencing was performed on CD4+ T cells from PBMCs. The receptors were gathered from a human donor with Susac syndrome.

This chain uses TRBV10-3 with TRBJ2-1; 7 bases line up with TRBD1. V lost 6 bases to trimming and J lost 0 bases; unmatched junction nucleotides: 2. CDR3 length: 14 amino acids. Germline V gives CDR1 ENHRY, CDR2 SYGVKD. In DNA form, the CDR3 reads TGTGCCATCAGGGACAGGAGCTCCTACAATGAGCAGTTCTTC. Translating gives CAIRDRSSYNEQFF.

The chain couples TRBV7-9 to TRBJ2-4, with 7 positions matching TRBD1. The V gene end was trimmed by 5 bases and the J gene end by 0 bases; junction bases not matched to a gene: 7. The CDR3 has 16 residues. Germline values: CDR1 SEHNR, CDR2 FQNEAQ (reference sequence). CDR3: CASSPGDRIAKNIQYF. The CDR3, as DNA: TGTGCCAGCAGCCCAGGGGACAGAATAGCCAAAAACATTCAGTACTTC.

This chain joins TRBV20-1 and TRBJ2-3, with D unclear. Germline V lookup: CDR1 DFQATT, CDR2 SNEGSKA (reference sequence). Trimming pared 3 bases from V and 7 bases from J, leaving 5 bases between. The CDR3 length is 10 residues. CDR3 DNA: TGCAGTGCTAGCGCAAATACGCAGTATTTT. It specifies CSASANTQYF.

The rearrangement links TRBV14 to TRBJ2-2; no reliable D call. V was trimmed by 1 base and J by 4 bases, leaving 4 bases between them. The length of the CDR3 is 13 residues. CDR1 is SGHDN and CDR2 is FVKESK in the germline V gene. CDR3 coding DNA: TGTGCCAGCAGCCAAGCCGTCACCGGGGAGCTGTTTTTT. This encodes CASSQAVTGELFF.

The V and J genes are TRBV2 and TRBJ1-2; D is perhaps TRBD1 (6 bases). This CDR3 has 14 residues. V dropped 8 bases and J dropped 4 bases, with 17 bases sitting between them. The germline V gene has CDR1 SNHLY and CDR2 FYNNEI. This CDR3 reads CASGGQSGTYGYTF. CDR3 bases: TGTGCCAGCGGGGGCCAAAGCGGAACCTATGGCTACACCTTC.

CDR3 in amino acids: CASTPYSGGANEQYF. In DNA, the CDR3 is TGTGCCAGCACCCCTTATAGCGGGGGGGCTAACGAGCAGTACTTC. The chain uses TRBV27 and TRBJ2-7; 11 nucleotides line up with TRBD2. V gave up 7 bases and J gave up 5 bases; unmatched junction bases: 10. The CDR3 spans 15 residues. Germline V gives CDR1 MNHEY, CDR2 SMNVEV (reference sequence).

The V call is TRBV20-1, the J call TRBJ1-5; D may be TRBD1 (5 bases). CDR1 and CDR2 (germline): DFQATT, SNEGSKA (reference sequence). The CDR3 is 15 amino acids. V gave up 6 bases and J gave up 3 bases, with 18 bases separating them. The CDR3 DNA reads TGCAGTGCCACCCGTCAGGGTGTCTACAATCAGCCCCAGCATTTT. Its protein is CSATRQGVYNQPQHF.

This chain connects TRBV7-2 to TRBJ1-5, with 9 nucleotides matching TRBD1. Germline assignment: CDR1 SGHTA and CDR2 FQGNSA. The CDR3 has 16 residues. V shed 2 bases and J 7 bases; nucleotides not matched to a gene: 9. DNA for the CDR3: TGTGCCAGCAGCTTAAATCGACAGGGGGTCGGACAGCCCCAGCATTTT. Protein sequence: CASSLNRQGVGQPQHF.

V gene TRBV4-2 combines with J gene TRBJ1-6; 7 positions match TRBD1. Trimming took 4 bases from V and 9 from J; bases not matched to a gene: 6. The CDR3 covers 14 residues. The germline gives CDR1 LGHNA, CDR2 YNFKEQ. The CDR3 DNA reads TGTGCCAGCAGCCGCGACAGGGAGAGTTCACCCCTCCACTTT. It yields the protein CASSRDRESSPLHF.

The rearrangement joins TRBV29-1 to TRBJ2-3; a weak D match, TRBD2 (5 bases). Trimming pared 4 bases from V and 2 bases from J, leaving 13 bases between. Germline CDR1 SQVTM, CDR2 ANQGSEA. The CDR3 covers 14 residues. CDR3 in amino acids: CSVVARGFTDTQYF. DNA for the CDR3: TGCAGCGTTGTGGCCCGGGGTTTCACAGATACGCAGTATTTT.

The rearrangement links TRBV6-6 to TRBJ2-3; D ambiguous. Looked up from germline, CDR1 is MNHNY and CDR2 is SVGAGI (reference sequence). Deletions cut 7 bases from V and 6 bases from J, with 14 bases between. The CDR3 extends over 13 amino acids. The DNA for the CDR3 is TGTGCCAGCAATATGGCCGGCGTGGATACGCAGTATTTT. Translation gives CASNMAGVDTQYF.

The genes are TRBV5-1 and TRBJ2-5, with a weak D call TRBD2 (6 bases). CDR3 length: 13 residues. CDR1 is SGHRS, CDR2 YFSETQ, per germline. V lost 5 bases and J lost 2, with 10 bases in between. Written as DNA, the CDR3 is TGCGCCAGCAGGACGGGGGTACAAGAGACCCAGTACTTC. It is translated as CASRTGVQETQYF.

The chain recombines TRBV18 with TRBJ2-3; 8 bases agree with TRBD2. This CDR3 spans 14 amino acids. V gave up 2 bases and J gave up 5 bases; unmatched junction bases: 3. Germline loops: CDR1 KGHSH, CDR2 LQKENI. DNA for the CDR3: TGTGCCAGCTCACCATCCCTAGCGGGAGATACGCAGTATTTT. Encoded protein: CASSPSLAGDTQYF.

The chain has TRBV29-1 and TRBJ2-4, with D unresolved. Germline CDR1 SQVTM, CDR2 ANQGSEA. CDR3 length: 15 amino acids. Trimming took 1 base from V and 12 from J, leaving 22 bases between them. In DNA, the CDR3 is TGCAGCGTTGAAGTACACCTCTTCGCTTCCGGCAATCAGTACTTC. It codes for CSVEVHLFASGNQYF.

The rearrangement links TRBV3-1 to TRBJ2-1; TRBD2 matches at 13 bases. The CDR3 sequence is 15 residues long. With V trimmed by 3 bases and J by 7 bases, 3 bases remained unmatched. CDR1 and CDR2 from the germline V gene are LGHDT and YNNKEL (reference sequence). CDR3 sequence (DNA): TGTGCCAGCAGCCACACTAGCGGGGGGGTGAATGAGCAGTTCTTC. This codes for CASSHTSGGVNEQFF.

The chain carries TRBV20-1 and TRBJ1-4; D remains unclear. Trimming removed 8 bases at V and 3 bases at J, with 13 bases between. The CDR3 spans 13 residues. Germline V gives CDR1 DFQATT, CDR2 SNEGSKA (reference sequence). The CDR3 DNA is TGCAGTAGCTCGGGAAGGGCTAATGAAAAACTGTTTTTT. Residues: CSSSGRANEKLFF.

The chain employs TRBV29-1 and TRBJ2-5; D perhaps matches TRBD2 (5 bases). Trimming removed 3 bases at V and 4 bases at J, with 12 bases between. Germline assignment: CDR1 SQVTM and CDR2 ANQGSEA. The CDR3 consists of 13 residues. Here the CDR3 reads CSVDQPAGETQYF. CDR3 nucleotide sequence: TGCAGCGTTGACCAGCCGGCGGGAGAGACCCAGTACTTC.

The CDR3 sequence: CASSYIGHQETQYF. CDR3 bases: TGTGCCAGCAGTTATATTGGGCATCAAGAGACCCAGTACTTC. The gene calls are TRBV6-6 and TRBJ2-5; D unresolved. This CDR3 contains 14 residues. Germline lookup yields CDR1 MNHNY and CDR2 SVGAGI (reference sequence). Between the trimmed V and J ends, which lost 3 bases and 2 bases, there was a span of 10 bases.

This clonotype was counted only a few times. One junction end does not reproduce the germline sequence, and a read error may be involved. The chain employs TRBV5-1 and TRBJ2-7; 7 nucleotides align to TRBD1. This CDR3 spans 12 amino acids. Germline V gene data show CDR1 as SGHRS and CDR2 as YFSETQ. CDR3 nucleotide sequence: TGTGCCAGCAGCCGGGACAGCTACGAGCAGTACTTC. As protein: CASSRDSYEQYF.

The gene calls are TRBV2 and TRBJ2-1; 7 bases are shared with TRBD1. This CDR3 contains 12 residues. CDR1 is SNHLY and CDR2 is FYNNEI in the germline V gene. Trimming at V came to 6 bases and at J to 10 bases, leaving 6 bases not matched to a gene. CDR3: CASRTDREEQFF. The DNA of the CDR3 is TGTGCCAGCAGAACTGACAGGGAGGAGCAGTTCTTC.

The rearrangement joins TRBV29-1 to TRBJ1-2; possible D gene TRBD1, 6 bases. V was pared by 3 bases and J by 5 bases, with 10 bases between. Germline lookup yields CDR1 SQVTM and CDR2 ANQGSEA. CDR3 length equals 12 residues. CDR3 residues: CSVDKGVYGYTF. In DNA form, the CDR3 reads TGCAGCGTTGATAAGGGGGTGTATGGCTACACCTTC.